This T cell receptor beta chain was found in a study of Ad26.COV2.S vaccination and SARS-CoV-2 variants. Treatment denoted: some 20 received Ad26.COV2.S at low or high dose, single or two shots; five or six received placebo; per-sample allocation not given. Sampling happened 63 days after the first vaccine or placebo injection. CDR1 and CDR2 (germline): LGHNA, YSLEER. CDR3 length: 14 amino acids. The V gene end was trimmed by 4 bases and the J gene end by 10 bases; junction bases not matched to a gene: 9. Generated by immunoSEQ multiplex PCR, the TCRdb table keeps only in-frame clones and is missing some. The data contain approximately 410,000 clones, around 92% of them singletons.

The sequence derives from a person aged 18 to 65 who received the Ad26.COV2.S COVID-19 vaccine or a placebo. Sequenced here: peripheral blood, sampled in a trial of Ad26.COV2.S vaccine versus placebo. This chain joins TRBV4-3 and TRBJ2-1, with TRBD2 matching 8 bases. DNA of the CDR3: TGCGCCAGCAGCCCTCATAGGGGCGGGGGGGAGCAGTTCTTC. This codes for CASSPHRGGGEQFF.